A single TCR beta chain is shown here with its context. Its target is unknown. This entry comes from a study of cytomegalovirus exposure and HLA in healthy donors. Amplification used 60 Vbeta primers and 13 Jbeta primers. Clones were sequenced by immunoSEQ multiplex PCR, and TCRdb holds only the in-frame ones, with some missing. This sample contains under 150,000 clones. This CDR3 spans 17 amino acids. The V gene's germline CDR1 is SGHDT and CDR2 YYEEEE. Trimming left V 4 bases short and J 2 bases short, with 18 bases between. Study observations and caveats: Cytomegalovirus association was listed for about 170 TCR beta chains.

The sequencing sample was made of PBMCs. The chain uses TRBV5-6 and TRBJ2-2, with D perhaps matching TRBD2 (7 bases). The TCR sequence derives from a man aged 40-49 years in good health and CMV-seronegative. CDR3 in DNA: TGTGCCAGCAGCGCCCTGGGAGGGGGGGCTAACACCGGGGAGCTGTTTTTT. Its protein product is CASSALGGGANTGELFF.